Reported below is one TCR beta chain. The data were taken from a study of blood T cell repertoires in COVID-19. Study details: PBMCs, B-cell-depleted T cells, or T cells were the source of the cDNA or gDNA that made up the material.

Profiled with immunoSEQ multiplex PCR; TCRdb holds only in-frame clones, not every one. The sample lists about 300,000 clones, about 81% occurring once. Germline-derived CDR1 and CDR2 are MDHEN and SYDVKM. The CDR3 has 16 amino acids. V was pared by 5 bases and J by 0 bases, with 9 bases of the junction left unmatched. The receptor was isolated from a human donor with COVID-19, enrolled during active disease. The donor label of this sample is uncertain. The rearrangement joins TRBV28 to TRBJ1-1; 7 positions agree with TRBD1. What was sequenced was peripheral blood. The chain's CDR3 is CASSPYRGLMNTEAFF. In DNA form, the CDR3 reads TGTGCCAGCAGTCCCTACAGGGGATTAATGAACACTGAAGCTTTCTTT.